A single sample is the source of the 7 T cell receptor beta chains below, sequenced in a study of regulatory T cells in long-lasting Graves disease (TCRdb year 2021). The library came from multiplex PCR. Reads for this sample came from an Illumina HiSeq 4000. iRepertoire HTBI primers and Arm-PCR amplification of CDR3 regions were used to construct TCR beta libraries. TCRdb's own reprocessing of the public reads used fastp at Q25 and MiXCR and kept productive beta chains. Every CDR3 protein is listed once, alongside the most common genes and DNA of its rows. This sample gives hundreds of thousands of distinct CDR3 sequences in total; approximately 15% of them show up just once. Together, the top ten hold approximately 7.8% of the sample. The time point label for this specimen denotes: newly diagnosed GD, antithyroid drugs for less than 3 months. For both TCR sequencing and RNA sequencing, RNA was extracted from PBMCs using TRIzol.

These records were also assigned to another study, of T cells in Graves' hyperthyroidism and ophthalmopathy.

The sample consisted of peripheral blood mononuclear cells (PBMCs), taken at new diagnosis, from a patient treated with antithyroid drugs. These receptors were obtained from a woman aged 40 to 50 with Graves disease. Donor details come from another sample of the same person, matched by shared clones.

As to this clonotype: A much larger clone is a single base away; this may be a read error. This chain joins TRBV30 and TRBJ2-7; TRBD2 is a possible D gene (5 bases). The CDR3 has 14 amino acids. V was clipped by 2 bases and J by 3 bases, with 14 bases between them. CDR1 GTSNPN and CDR2 SVGIG come from the germline V gene (reference sequence). The CDR3 region is CAWSLTGGFYEQYF. CDR3 coding DNA: TGTGCCTGGAGTCTGACTGGCGGGTTCTACGAGCAGTACTTC.

The CDR3 DNA is TGTGCCTGGAGTGTACTGGGAACTAGGGGGGGGGAGCTGTTTTTT. This codes for CAWSVLGTRGGELFF. The chain couples TRBV30 to TRBJ2-2; possibly TRBD1 for D (6 bases). The V and J ends lost 0 bases and 8 bases respectively, with 16 bases between them. The V gene's germline CDR1 is GTSNPN and CDR2 SVGIG (reference sequence). The CDR3 spans 15 residues.

This clonotype has at least ten counts. The chain is built from TRBV11-1 and TRBJ2-1, with a possible D match to TRBD2 (5 bases). The V end lost 10 bases, the J end lost 1 base, and 11 bases lay between the germline ends. This CDR3 comprises 13 residues. Germline V gene data show CDR1 as SGHAT and CDR2 as FQDESV (reference sequence). CDR3 nucleotides: TGTGCCACGAGGGAGTTTTCCTACAATGAGCAGTTCTTC. Residues: CATREFSYNEQFF.

In this sample, this clonotype turned up a few times. The junction departs from the called germline gene at one end, perhaps through a read error. The chain is built from TRBV20-1 and TRBJ2-2; D is tentatively TRBD1 or TRBD2 (5 bases each). The germline V gene encodes CDR1 DFQATT and CDR2 SNEGSKA (reference sequence). This CDR3 is 14 amino acids long. For the CDR3, the DNA is TGCAGTGCTAGGGGGACGTCGGGCACCGGGGAGCCGTTTTTT. Translated, it gives CSARGTSGTGEPFF.

The rearrangement links TRBV19 to TRBJ2-4, with a possible D match to TRBD2 (6 bases). V was clipped by 9 bases and J by 5 bases, with 14 bases between them. This CDR3 region has 13 residues. Germline lookup yields CDR1 LNHDA and CDR2 SQIVND (reference sequence). In DNA, the CDR3 is TGTGCCAGCCAAGGGGAGGCCCAAAACATTCAGTACTTC. Translation: CASQGEAQNIQYF.

This clonotype was picked up many times. This rearrangement joins TRBV10-3 to TRBJ1-5; maybe TRBD1 (5 bases). In germline, CDR1 is ENHRY, CDR2 SYGVKD. CDR3 size: 14 residues. Trimming removed 5 bases from V and 1 base from J, with 9 bases in between. The CDR3 is CAISMGGSNQPQHF. The CDR3 bases are TGTGCCATCAGTATGGGGGGGAGCAATCAGCCCCAGCATTTT.

The V call is TRBV3-1, the J call TRBJ2-3; no reliable D call. The DNA matches TRBJ2-7 better at its end, which makes the J call doubtful. The CDR3 sequence is 13 residues long. CDR1 and CDR2 from the germline V gene are LGHDT and YNNKEL (reference sequence). The CDR3 loop reads CASSQRSVHEQYF. CDR3 coding DNA: TGTGCCAGCAGCCAGCGCAGTGTCCACGAGCAGTACTTC.